Below, 31 T cell receptor beta chains from the same sample are listed, as sequenced in a study of cytomegalovirus exposure and HLA in healthy donors. Amplification used 60 Vbeta primers and 13 Jbeta primers. Some clones are missing from TCRdb's copy, which holds only in-frame ones; the method was immunoSEQ multiplex PCR. The table has under 300,000 clones, roughly four fifths seen once. Sequencing was done on a sample of PBMCs. The receptors here all came from a woman aged 60-70 years in good health and CMV-seropositive.

The chain employs TRBV5-1 and TRBJ2-1, with D perhaps TRBD2 (6 bases). CDR3 size: 14 residues. Germline V gene sequence: CDR1 SGHRS, CDR2 YFSETQ. V was pared by 4 bases and J by 7 bases, with 15 bases between. The CDR3 nucleotides read TGCGCCAGCAGCCAGAGGACTAAACCTAATGAGCAGTTCTTC. The encoded protein is CASSQRTKPNEQFF.

The V gene is TRBV27, the J gene TRBJ1-1; D is uncertain. Trimming pared 7 bases from V and 4 bases from J, leaving 13 bases between. Germline V CDR1 and CDR2: MNHEY, SMNVEV (reference sequence). The CDR3 runs to 13 residues. CDR3 sequence: CASTFWRATEAFF. CDR3 coding DNA: TGTGCCAGCACCTTTTGGAGGGCCACTGAAGCTTTCTTT.

The V and J genes are TRBV7-9 and TRBJ2-7; D perhaps matches TRBD2 (6 bases). The germline V gene has CDR1 SEHNR and CDR2 FQNEAQ (reference sequence). V lost 4 bases and J 0 bases, leaving 10 bases between the germline ends. This CDR3 comprises 14 residues. CDR3 loop: CASSWEESSYEQYF. The CDR3 bases are TGTGCCAGCAGCTGGGAGGAGAGCTCCTACGAGCAGTACTTC.

As concerns this clone: An end of the junction does not agree with germline; a read error may underlie this. The V gene is TRBV7-7, the J gene TRBJ2-6; 10 bases line up with TRBD1. The CDR3 sequence is 18 residues long. Per the germline V gene, CDR1 is SSHAT and CDR2 is FNYEAQ (reference sequence). The CDR3 coding sequence is TGTGCTAGCAGCTTAGAAGTGACAGGGGGCACTGGGGCCAACGTCCTGACTTTC. It is translated as CASSLEVTGGTGANVLTF. Drawing the rest from reference TRBV7-7 and TRBJ2-6, the complete variable domain is GAGVSQSPRYKVTKRGQDVTLRCDPISSHATLYWYQQALGQGPEFLTYFNYEAQPDKSGLPSDRFSAERPEGSISTLTIQRTEQRDSAMYRCASSLEVTGGTGANVLTFGAGSRLTVL.

The rearrangement uses TRBV6-5 and TRBJ2-5; 12 nucleotides align to TRBD1. This CDR3 contains 16 residues. The V segment lost 0 bases and the J segment 5 bases; nucleotides outside the gene matches: 4. Germline values: CDR1 MNHEY, CDR2 SVGAGI. Written as DNA, the CDR3 is TGTGCCAGCAGTTACTCGGGGACAGGGGGCTTGGAGACCCAGTACTTC. This codes for CASSYSGTGGLETQYF.

The rearrangement links TRBV7-8 to TRBJ2-5; D may be TRBD2 (6 bases). V was cut by 4 bases and J by 5 bases, with 14 bases left in between. Germline values: CDR1 SGHVS, CDR2 FQNEAQ. This CDR3 has 14 amino acids. CDR3 sequence reads: CASSSMSGRETQYF. DNA of the CDR3: TGTGCCAGCAGCTCCATGTCGGGGAGGGAGACCCAGTACTTC.

This clone appeared once. The chain couples TRBV9 to TRBJ1-1, with D perhaps matching TRBD1 (5 bases). This CDR3 has 15 residues. Trimming removed 3 bases from V and 3 bases from J, with 15 bases in between. Germline V gene lookup returns CDR1 SGDLS and CDR2 YYNGEE. CDR3 bases: TGTGCCAGCAGCGAAGACACAGGCTTGTACACTGAAGCTTTCTTT. It translates to CASSEDTGLYTEAFF. Based on the CDR3 plus reference TRBV9 and TRBJ1-1, the full variable domain is DSGVTQTPKHLITATGQRVTLRCSPRSGDLSVYWYQQSLDQGLQFLIQYYNGEERAKGNILERFSAQQFPDLHSELNLSSLELGDSALYFCASSEDTGLYTEAFFGQGTRLTVV.

This clone is a singleton in its sample. The chain links TRBV6-5 to TRBJ1-1, with 10 bases that match TRBD1. The CDR3 runs 16 residues. Germline CDR1 and CDR2: MNHEY and SVGAGI. The junction had 5 bases not matched to a gene; V was cut back by 4 bases and J by 0 bases. The CDR3 DNA is TGTGCCAGCAGTTTGGGGACAGGGGTTATGAACACTGAAGCTTTCTTT. Protein: CASSLGTGVMNTEAFF.

J is TRBJ2-1 and V is TRBV7-9; weak D call: TRBD1 (5 bases). CDR3 length equals 15 residues. Germline V gene sequence: CDR1 SEHNR, CDR2 FQNEAQ (reference sequence). V lost 0 bases and J 3 bases, leaving 9 bases between the germline ends. CDR3 in amino acids: CASSLASTVYNEQFF. CDR3 DNA: TGTGCCAGCAGCTTAGCCTCGACAGTCTACAATGAGCAGTTCTTC.

This clone came up a few times. This sequence joins TRBV7-8 and TRBJ1-5; 7 bases line up with TRBD1. CDR1 SGHVS and CDR2 FQNEAQ come from the germline V gene. The CDR3 loop spans 16 amino acids. The junction had 9 bases not matched to a gene; V was cut back by 5 bases and J by 2 bases. This chain's CDR3 is CASSTLNRGGNQPQHF. The CDR3 nucleotides read TGTGCCAGCAGCACCTTGAACAGGGGAGGCAATCAGCCCCAGCATTTT.

The chain recombines TRBV6-5 with TRBJ2-3; 7 bases align to TRBD1. The germline gives CDR1 MNHEY, CDR2 SVGAGI. Trimming at V came to 5 bases and at J to 3 bases, leaving 8 bases not matched to a gene. The CDR3 sequence is 15 residues long. The CDR3 nucleotides read TGTGCCAGCAGTCCCAGGGGGTTAGGGACAGATACGCAGTATTTT. Protein: CASSPRGLGTDTQYF.

The rearrangement links TRBV15 to TRBJ2-5; TRBD2 aligns across 12 bases. CDR3 length equals 16 residues. Looked up from germline, CDR1 is LNHNV and CDR2 is YYDKDF (reference sequence). Trimming cost V 5 bases and J 2 bases; bases outside gene matches: 6. The chain's CDR3 is CATSPWGLAGQETQYF. The CDR3 coding sequence is TGTGCCACCAGCCCATGGGGACTAGCGGGTCAAGAGACCCAGTACTTC. The full variable domain, rest sourced from reference TRBV15 and TRBJ2-5, is DAMVIQNPRYQVTQFGKPVTLSCSQTLNHNVMYWYQQKSSQAPKLLFHYYDKDFNNEADTPDNFQSRRPNTSFCFLDIRSPGLGDTAMYLCATSPWGLAGQETQYFGPGTRLLVL.

The V and J genes are TRBV14 and TRBJ2-3, with unresolved D. The germline V gene encodes CDR1 SGHDN and CDR2 FVKESK. The CDR3 loop spans 13 amino acids. V shed 4 bases and J shed 2 bases, with 7 bases lying between them. CDR3 in amino acids: CASSPFNTDTQYF. The CDR3 DNA follows: TGTGCCAGCAGCCCCTTTAACACAGATACGCAGTATTTT.

The chain links TRBV10-1 to TRBJ2-5, with TRBD1 identical over 9 bases. Trimming cost V 6 bases and J 2 bases; bases outside gene matches: 7. Germline CDR1 WNHNN, CDR2 SYGVQD (reference sequence). The CDR3 has 15 amino acids. The CDR3 protein is CASSRGQGLQETQYF. The DNA for the CDR3 is TGCGCCAGCAGCCGGGGACAGGGACTACAAGAGACCCAGTACTTC.

This clone was seen just once. Other DNA sequences from this sample encode an identical CDR3 as well. The V call is TRBV5-1, the J call TRBJ2-1; tentatively, D is TRBD2 (5 bases). V lost 1 base and J 0 bases, leaving 5 bases between the germline ends. The CDR3 extends over 14 amino acids. Looked up from germline, CDR1 is SGHRS and CDR2 is YFSETQ. CDR3 loop: CASSLTSSYNEQFF. DNA of the CDR3: TGCGCCAGCAGCTTGACTAGCTCCTACAATGAGCAGTTCTTC.

The chain joins TRBV5-6 to TRBJ2-3; 9 bases align to TRBD2. The CDR3 contains 17 residues. Germline CDR1 and CDR2: SGHDT and YYEEEE. V shed 0 bases and J 2 bases; nucleotides not matched to a gene: 7. The CDR3 is CASSLALSSGNTDTQYF. In DNA, the CDR3 is TGTGCCAGCAGCTTGGCCTTGTCTAGCGGGAACACAGATACGCAGTATTTT. Full variable domain (missing parts from reference TRBV5-6 and TRBJ2-3): DAGVTQSPTHLIKTRGQQVTLRCSPKSGHDTVSWYQQALGQGPQFIFQYYEEEERQRGNFPDRFSGHQFPNYSSELNVNALLLGDSALYLCASSLALSSGNTDTQYFGPGTRLTVL.

The V and J genes are TRBV27 and TRBJ2-7, with TRBD2 as a possible D gene (5 bases). The CDR3 is 13 amino acids. The V and J ends lost 8 bases and 0 bases respectively, with 11 bases between them. The germline V gene has CDR1 MNHEY and CDR2 SMNVEV (reference sequence). CDR3 nucleotides: TGTGCCAGCGATAGCGCCTACTCCTACGAGCAGTACTTC. Amino acids: CASDSAYSYEQYF.

The chain links TRBV19 to TRBJ1-1, with D possibly being TRBD1 (5 bases). CDR1 is LNHDA, CDR2 SQIVND, per germline (reference sequence). The germline V and J ends were trimmed by 5 bases and 5 bases, with 12 bases remaining between them. This CDR3 is built from 13 residues. The CDR3 DNA reads as TGTGCCAGTAGTGGGGACTTGGAGACTGAAGCTTTCTTT. Its protein is CASSGDLETEAFF.

The chain is built from TRBV19 and TRBJ1-1; 10 nucleotides agree with TRBD1. Looked up from germline, CDR1 is LNHDA and CDR2 is SQIVND (reference sequence). The CDR3 extends over 17 amino acids. V was pared by 5 bases and J by 0 bases, with 9 bases of the junction left unmatched. CDR3 in DNA: TGTGCCAGTAGTGCGGGACAGGGGCTTTTCATGAACACTGAAGCTTTCTTT. Translating gives CASSAGQGLFMNTEAFF.

This clone was observed a few times. The gene calls are TRBV7-9 and TRBJ1-1; maybe TRBD1 (6 bases). V lost 5 bases, J lost 10 bases, and 14 bases lay in between. The CDR3 sequence is 12 residues long. Germline CDR1 is SEHNR and CDR2 is FQNEAQ (reference sequence). CDR3 region: CASSLTQGPAFF. The CDR3 nucleotides are TGTGCCAGCAGCCTAACTCAGGGGCCAGCTTTCTTT. Variable domain in full (rest from reference TRBV7-9 and TRBJ1-1): DTGVSQNPRHKITKRGQNVTFRCDPISEHNRLYWYRQTLGQGPEFLTYFQNEAQLEKSRLLSDRFSAERPKGSFSTLEIQRTEQGDSAMYLCASSLTQGPAFFGQGTRLTVV.

This rearrangement joins TRBV7-2 to TRBJ2-3, with D tentatively TRBD2 (6 bases). There are 17 residues in the CDR3. Germline V CDR1 and CDR2: SGHTA, FQGNSA. With 5 bases removed from V and 0 bases from J, the gap between germline ends came to 18 bases. The CDR3 DNA reads TGTGCCAGCAGCCCCCGCGGGCGGGGCACTAGCACAGATACGCAGTATTTT. It specifies CASSPRGRGTSTDTQYF.

The J gene is TRBJ1-4, the V gene TRBV2, with 7 bases aligning to TRBD1. Germline CDR1 is SNHLY and CDR2 is FYNNEI. The length of the CDR3 is 16 residues. The V gene end was trimmed by 5 bases and the J gene end by 6 bases; junction bases not matched to a gene: 12. This chain's CDR3 is CASSPTRDSSYEKLFF. CDR3 in DNA: TGTGCCAGCAGTCCAACCCGGGACAGCTCATATGAAAAACTGTTTTTT.

The genes are TRBV6-5 and TRBJ2-6, with 9 nucleotides matching TRBD1. The germline gives CDR1 MNHEY, CDR2 SVGAGI. The CDR3 length is 15 residues. Unmatched junction bases numbered 6, after V lost 8 bases and J lost 4 bases. CDR3: CASGDRGDGANVLTF. DNA of the CDR3: TGTGCCAGCGGAGACAGGGGGGACGGGGCCAACGTCCTGACTTTC.

The chain uses TRBV7-9 and TRBJ2-1; TRBD2 aligns across 13 bases. The V gene's germline CDR1 is SEHNR and CDR2 FQNEAQ (reference sequence). The CDR3 is 15 residues long. The ends lost 5 bases at V and 5 bases at J; junction bases unmatched: 3. CDR3 region: CASSLTSGRDNEQFF. CDR3 bases: TGTGCCAGCAGCCTTACTAGCGGGAGGGACAATGAGCAGTTCTTC.

The CDR3 spells CASSLGRPGIDTQYF. As DNA, the CDR3 is TGTGCCAGCAGTTTAGGCAGGCCCGGCATCGATACGCAGTATTTT. The V gene is TRBV28, the J gene TRBJ2-3; no firm D call. Trimming took off 2 bases at V and 6 bases at J, with 15 bases between the two ends. The CDR3 is 15 amino acids. CDR1 is MDHEN and CDR2 is SYDVKM in the germline V gene. Variable domain in full (rest from reference TRBV28 and TRBJ2-3): DVKVTQSSRYLVKRTGEKVFLECVQDMDHENMFWYRQDPGLGLRLIYFSYDVKMKEKGDIPEGYSVSREKKERFSLILESASTNQTSMYLCASSLGRPGIDTQYFGPGTRLTVL.

The chain carries TRBV6-1 and TRBJ2-3; 10 nucleotides match TRBD2. The CDR3 covers 14 residues. V trimming: 7 bases; J trimming: 9 bases; junction bases outside the gene matches: 10. CDR1 is MNHNS, CDR2 SASEGT, per germline. The CDR3 DNA reads TGTGCCAGCACCCCCAGCGGGAGGGCCCAAACGCAGTATTTT. Translated: CASTPSGRAQTQYF.

This rearrangement joins TRBV21-1 to TRBJ1-5. TRBV21-1 is noted as a pseudogene. The CDR3 has 13 residues. CDR3 region: CASSHSSNQPQHF. CDR3 nucleotides: TGTGCCAGCAGTCACTCCAGCAATCAGCCCCAGCATTTT.

This clone has more than one count but fewer than ten. V usage is TRBV6-6 and J usage is TRBJ2-7, with 7 bases fitting TRBD1. Germline assignment: CDR1 MNHNY and CDR2 SVGAGI (reference sequence). The J segment lost 1 base and the V segment lost 10 bases, leaving 1 base of the junction unmatched. The CDR3 length is 11 residues. CDR3 amino acids: CATGQSYEQYF. CDR3 in DNA: TGTGCCACGGGACAGTCCTACGAGCAGTACTTC.

The genes are TRBV19 and TRBJ2-7; 9 nucleotides match TRBD1. V gave up 6 bases and J gave up 5 bases; unmatched junction bases: 5. This CDR3 has 13 residues. Looked up from germline, CDR1 is LNHDA and CDR2 is SQIVND (reference sequence). CDR3 DNA: TGTGCCAGTAGGGGACAGGGTAGCAACGAGCAGTACTTC. This codes for CASRGQGSNEQYF.

This clone was picked up one time. The V call is TRBV18, the J call TRBJ1-3, with a tentative D call TRBD1 (5 bases). Germline V gives CDR1 KGHSH, CDR2 LQKENI. Trimming removed 2 bases from V and 0 bases from J, with 8 bases in between. The CDR3 runs to 15 residues. In DNA form, the CDR3 reads TGTGCCAGCTCACCAGCAGGGTCCTCTGGAAACACCATATATTTT. As protein: CASSPAGSSGNTIYF.

V usage is TRBV25-1 and J usage is TRBJ2-2; D call uncertain. CDR1 and CDR2 (germline): MGHDK, SYGVNS. Trimming removed 3 bases from V and 0 bases from J, with 8 bases in between. The CDR3 spans 15 residues. The CDR3 sequence: CASSEVAANTGELFF. CDR3 nucleotides: TGTGCCAGCAGTGAGGTTGCGGCGAACACCGGGGAGCTGTTTTTT.